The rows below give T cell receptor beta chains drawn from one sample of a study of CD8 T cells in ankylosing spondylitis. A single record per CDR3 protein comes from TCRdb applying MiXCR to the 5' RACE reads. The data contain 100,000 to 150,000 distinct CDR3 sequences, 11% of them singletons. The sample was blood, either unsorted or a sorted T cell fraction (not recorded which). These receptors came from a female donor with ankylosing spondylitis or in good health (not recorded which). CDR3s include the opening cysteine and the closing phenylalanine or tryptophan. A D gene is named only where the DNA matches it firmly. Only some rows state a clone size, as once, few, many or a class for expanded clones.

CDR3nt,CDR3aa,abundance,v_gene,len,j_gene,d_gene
TGTGCCAGCAGCTCCCCCCGGGCCCTAATGGGTTCCTACAATGAGCAGTTCTTC,CASSSPRALMGSYNEQFF,many,TRBV11-1,18,TRBJ2-1,NA
TGCGCCTCGCGACAGGGGAGTGGAAGCAATCAGCCCCAGCATTTT,CASRQGSGSNQPQHF,NA,TRBV5-1,15,TRBJ1-5,TRBD1
TGTGCCAGCAGCCCCGGACTAGCCAGTAGTGAGCAGTTCTTC,CASSPGLASSEQFF,few,TRBV7-6,14,TRBJ2-1,TRBD2
TGTGCCAGCTCACCCTCGTCCGGGGGAGGCGAAAAACTGTTTTTT,CASSPSSGGGEKLFF,NA,TRBV18,15,TRBJ1-4,NA
TGTGCCAGCAGTGTTAGAGGAGGCAATCAGCCCCAGCATTTT,CASSVRGGNQPQHF,many,TRBV2,14,TRBJ1-5,NA
TGTGCCAGCAGTCCTGGGGAATGGGAGCAGTACTTC,CASSPGEWEQYF,many,TRBV3-1,12,TRBJ2-7,NA
TGTGCCAGCATCACGCCGGGGACAGGGGGCGGTGGCTACACCTTC,CASITPGTGGGGYTF,many,TRBV6-1,15,TRBJ1-2,TRBD1
TGCGCCAGCAGCTTGAATAGCGGGAGGGAAGGTGAGCAGTTCTTC,CASSLNSGREGEQFF,NA,TRBV5-1,15,TRBJ2-1,TRBD2
TGCGCCAGCAGCTCGGGGGGGGCCTCCTACAATGAGCAGTTCTTC,CASSSGGASYNEQFF,NA,TRBV5-1,15,TRBJ2-1,TRBD2
TGTGCCAGCAGCTTAGCTAGCCCGATGGCGTTCTTC,CASSLASPMAFF,many,TRBV7-9,12,TRBJ2-1,NA
TGTGCCAGCAGTGAAAGCGACAGGGGTCTGGCTTTCTTT,CASSESDRGLAFF,many,TRBV2,13,TRBJ1-1,TRBD1
TGTGCCAGCACCTGGGGGGGGGACACCGGGGAGCTGTTTTTT,CASTWGGDTGELFF,few,TRBV2,14,TRBJ2-2,TRBD2
TGTGCCAGCAGCCCAGGGTCCTATGGCTACACCTTC,CASSPGSYGYTF,many,TRBV12-3/TRBV12-4,12,TRBJ1-2,NA
TGCAGTGCTAGGACCCAGGGACGGGGTGCAGGAGGGCCAAGTAATTTT,CSARTQGRGAGGPSNF,many,TRBV20-1,16,TRBJ2-3,NA
TGTGCCAGCACTCGACAGGGGACTGGGGCCAACGTCCTGACTTTC,CASTRQGTGANVLTF,many,TRBV9,15,TRBJ2-6,TRBD1
TGTGCCAGCAGCCAGGTCCAGAATCAGCCCCAGCATTTT,CASSQVQNQPQHF,many,TRBV3-1,13,TRBJ1-5,NA
TGTGCCTGGGGGGTAAATCAGCCCCAGCATTTT,CAWGVNQPQHF,few,TRBV30,11,TRBJ1-5,NA
TGCAGTGCTATCGACCCGGGACTAGCGGGGAAAGAGCAGTACTTC,CSAIDPGLAGKEQYF,few,TRBV20-1,15,TRBJ2-7,TRBD2
TGTGCCAGCAGCGTAGGGGGGGGTACAACAGATACGCAGTATTTT,CASSVGGGTTDTQYF,many,TRBV9,15,TRBJ2-3,TRBD2
TGCAGTGCGTCCCCAGGGGGTCACACTGAAGCTTTCTTT,CSASPGGHTEAFF,many,TRBV20-1,13,TRBJ1-1,TRBD1
TGCAGTGCTTCCCCGGGGCTAGCGGGGGGGGGTGAGCAGTTCTTC,CSASPGLAGGGEQFF,NA,TRBV20-1,15,TRBJ2-1,TRBD2
TGTGCCAGCTCACCACCGTGGAGCGAGAATGGAGATACGCAGTATTTT,CASSPPWSENGDTQYF,many,TRBV18,16,TRBJ2-3,NA
TGTGTCACCCGCTCCGGCTGGAACACTGAAGCTTTCTTT,CVTRSGWNTEAFF,once,TRBV6-1,13,TRBJ1-1,NA
TGTGCCAGCAGTTTGGGACAGCTACTCTACGAGCAGTACTTC,CASSLGQLLYEQYF,many,TRBV12-3/TRBV12-4,14,TRBJ2-7,TRBD1
TGCAGCGTTGGAACCAGGGGAGGGGAGACCCAGTACTTC,CSVGTRGGETQYF,few,TRBV29-1,13,TRBJ2-5,NA